Sequencing of this T cell receptor (beta chain) was carried out in a study of T cell repertoires in cytomegalovirus infection. Overall study: Indications came from public TCR beta signatures; they pointed to CMV infection and to a matching HLA type.

With regard to this clonotype: Its antigen is as yet unknown.

CDR3 length equals 17 residues. Germline values: CDR1 MGHRA, CDR2 YSYEKL. The V segment lost 0 bases and the J segment 10 bases; nucleotides outside the gene matches: 13. A single record per CDR3 protein comes from TCRdb applying MiXCR to the reads. The sample carries roughly 54,000 distinct CDR3 sequences, roughly 34% recorded once. Whole-study findings and limits: Ex vivo responses were dominated by HLA-C-restricted CMV-specific TCR beta clonotypes. Using cumulative public TCR beta family frequency, the authors identified those who carried CMV together with the relevant HLA.

The sample comprised PBMCs, sequenced either directly or after in vitro stimulation (not recorded which). This clonotype was obtained from a human donor in good health (CMV status not recorded). Some clones in this sample may be carry-over from other donors' samples. V gene TRBV4-1 combines with J gene TRBJ1-4; 8 bases agree with TRBD1. The CDR3 DNA reads TGCGCCAGCAGCCAAGAGGGGAAAAAAGGACAGGGCGGAAAACTGTTTTTT. Translated, it gives CASSQEGKKGQGGKLFF.